This T cell receptor (beta chain) was sequenced during a study of T cell responses to AZD1222 COVID-19 vaccine. TCRdb's copy holds only in-frame clones and misses some; the assay was immunoSEQ multiplex PCR. The sample has about 120,000 clones, about 89% seen once. A note on this clone: Its antigen is unknown.

General study findings and limits: Baseline antibody screening turned up just a handful of seropositive AZD1222 recipients. White British people made up most donors, females outnumbered males, and clonal diversity was possibly underestimated.

From germline, CDR1 is GTSNPN and CDR2 SVGIG (reference sequence). V shed 3 bases, J shed 9 bases, and the junction held 17 bases outside the gene matches. This CDR3 is 16 amino acids long. This chain links TRBV30 with TRBJ1-5, with 7 bases matching TRBD1. The source of this sequence is an adult in good health. The material was peripheral blood, obtained on day 0 of AZD1222 vaccination. The CDR3 protein is CAWSHKTGSFQGPQHF. CDR3 sequence (DNA): TGTGCCTGGAGCCATAAGACAGGGTCCTTCCAAGGGCCCCAGCATTTT. Together with reference TRBV30 and TRBJ1-5, the CDR3 gives the full variable domain: SQTIHQWPATLVQPVGSPLSLECTVEGTSNPNLYWYRQAAGRGLQLLFYSVGIGQISSEVPQNLSASRPQDRQFILSSKKLLLSDSGFYLCAWSHKTGSFQGPQHFGDGTRLSIL.